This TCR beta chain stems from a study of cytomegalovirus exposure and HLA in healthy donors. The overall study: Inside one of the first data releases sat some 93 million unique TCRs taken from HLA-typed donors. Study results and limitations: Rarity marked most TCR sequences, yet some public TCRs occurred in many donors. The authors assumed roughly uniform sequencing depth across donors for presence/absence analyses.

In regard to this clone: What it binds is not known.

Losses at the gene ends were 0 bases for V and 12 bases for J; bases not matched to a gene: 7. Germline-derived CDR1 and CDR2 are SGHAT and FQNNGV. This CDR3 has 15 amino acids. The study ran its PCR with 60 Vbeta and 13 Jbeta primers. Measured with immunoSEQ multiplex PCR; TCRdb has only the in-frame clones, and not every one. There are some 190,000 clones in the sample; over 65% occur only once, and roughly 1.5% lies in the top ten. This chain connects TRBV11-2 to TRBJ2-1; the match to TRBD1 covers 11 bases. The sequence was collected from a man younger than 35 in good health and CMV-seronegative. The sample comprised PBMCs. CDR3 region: CASSLEGQGEYVQFF. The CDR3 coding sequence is TGTGCCAGCAGCTTAGAGGGACAGGGGGAGTATGTGCAGTTCTTC.